The 23 T cell receptor beta chains reported below all come from one sample, sequenced in a study of HIV-infected children after antiretroviral therapy interruption. As to treatment: PENTA 11 planned treatment interruption arm or continuous ART arm. RNA-based 3' RACE libraries used unique molecular identifiers. Via MiXCR, TCRdb re-called the 3' RACE reads, giving one row per CDR3 protein. The sample comprises 6,000 to 8,000 distinct CDR3 sequences, roughly 15% of which are singletons, and roughly 15% rests with the top ten. This sample comprised CD45RO+ CD8+ T cells from PBMCs, pooled from several time points, obtained from a donor given antiretroviral therapy, either interrupted or continuous. The subset denotes: memory CD8+ CD45RO+ CD45RA- T cells. The receptors shown here come from a pool of human donors with HIV.

By share, this clonotype ranks as medium-sized (0.01 to 0.1%). V is TRBV7-3 and J is TRBJ1-2; TRBD1 is a possible D gene (5 bases). Trimming stripped 2 bases from V and 1 base from J, with 11 bases between. The germline gives CDR1 SGHTA, CDR2 FQGTGA. CDR3 length equals 15 residues. The CDR3 DNA sequence: TGTGCCAGCAGCTTATTGTTGGGGCTTAACTATGGCTACACCTTC. This gives the protein CASSLLLGLNYGYTF.

This clonotype was recorded many times. The chain carries TRBV11-2 and TRBJ2-7; D unclear. V lost 2 bases and J lost 2, with 13 bases in between. Looked up from germline, CDR1 is SGHAT and CDR2 is FQNNGV. The CDR3 spans 15 residues. The DNA of the CDR3 is TGTGCCAGCAGCTTACTCCAGGACCCTGCCTACGAGCAGTACTTC. This gives the protein CASSLLQDPAYEQYF. Full variable domain (rest looked up from reference TRBV11-2 and TRBJ2-7): EAGVAQSPRYKIIEKRQSVAFWCNPISGHATLYWYQQILGQGPKLLIQFQNNGVVDDSQLPKDRFSAERLKGVDSTLKIQPAKLEDSAVYLCASSLLQDPAYEQYFGPGTRLTVT.

The table lists this clonotype with many counts. Because it lacks the conserved phenylalanine or tryptophan at the end, this CDR3 is likely a read error. This chain joins TRBV27 and TRBJ2-2; D possibly corresponds to TRBD1 (6 bases). The CDR3 extends over 17 amino acids. Deletions cut 5 bases from V and 0 bases from J, with 16 bases between. Per germline, CDR1 MNHEY and CDR2 SMNVEV (reference sequence). CDR3 sequence reads: CASSLRTDRSNTGELFV. CDR3 bases: TGTGCCAGCAGTCTGCGAACCGACAGGTCGAACACCGGGGAGCTGTTTGTT.

This clonotype is categorized as medium-sized. The genes are TRBV5-5 and TRBJ2-7; 9 bases match TRBD1. J was trimmed by 0 bases and V by 4 bases; bases with no gene match: 5. CDR1 and CDR2 (germline): SGHKS, YYEKEE (reference sequence). This CDR3 is built from 15 residues. In DNA, the CDR3 is TGTGCCAGCAGCCGACAGGGGGGAACCTCCTACGAGCAGTACTTC. It codes for CASSRQGGTSYEQYF.

Ten or more counts support this clonotype. The chain has TRBV28 and TRBJ2-5; 8 bases are a match to TRBD2. The ends lost 5 bases at V and 4 bases at J; junction bases unmatched: 12. CDR1 MDHEN and CDR2 SYDVKM come from the germline V gene. There are 16 residues in the CDR3. The chain's CDR3 is CASSPSRAGGPETQYF. The DNA of the CDR3 is TGTGCCAGCAGTCCCAGTAGGGCGGGAGGCCCAGAGACCCAGTACTTC.

The rearrangement links TRBV7-2 to TRBJ2-2; D may be TRBD1 (6 bases). There are 15 residues in the CDR3. Germline CDR1 reads SGHTA; CDR2 reads FQGNSA. V was cut by 7 bases and J by 2 bases, with 14 bases left in between. The CDR3 is CASTKQGFNTGELFF. In DNA form, the CDR3 reads TGTGCCAGCACCAAACAGGGCTTCAACACCGGGGAGCTGTTTTTT. The full variable domain, rest sourced from reference TRBV7-2 and TRBJ2-2, is GAGVSQSPSNKVTEKGKDVELRCDPISGHTALYWYRQSLGQGLEFLIYFQGNSAPDKSGLPSDRFSAERTGGSVSTLTIQRTQQEDSAVYLCASTKQGFNTGELFFGEGSRLTVL.

This clonotype was seen at least ten times. This chain connects TRBV28 to TRBJ1-1; 8 bases are a match to TRBD1. This CDR3 comprises 17 residues. Germline loops: CDR1 MDHEN, CDR2 SYDVKM. V was clipped by 6 bases and J by 1 base; unmatched bases: 13. In DNA, the CDR3 is TGTGCCAGCAGGCCAGTCCCGGGACAGGATTGGAACACTGAAGCTTTCTTT. As protein: CASRPVPGQDWNTEAFF.

Judged by abundance, this clonotype is medium-sized. Sequence at one end of the junction differs from germline and may be a read error. The rearrangement links TRBV6-2 or TRBV6-3 to TRBJ2-1; D unresolved. This CDR3 has 12 residues. Germline loops: CDR1 MNHEY, CDR2 SVGEGT. The CDR3 loop reads CASSYYRNEQFF. DNA for the CDR3: TGTGCCAGCAGCTACTATAGAAACGAGCAGTTCTTC.

CDR3 protein: CASRAGLADYNEQFF. The CDR3 DNA is TGTGCCAGCAGGGCGGGACTAGCGGACTACAATGAGCAGTTCTTC. The rearrangement links TRBV5-6 to TRBJ2-1, with 11 positions matching TRBD2. The CDR3 totals 15 residues. Germline loops: CDR1 SGHDT, CDR2 YYEEEE. V was clipped by 5 bases and J by 3 bases; unmatched bases: 4.

Relative to its sample, this clonotype is medium-sized (0.01 to 0.1%). The rearrangement uses TRBV27 and TRBJ2-3; D is unresolved. V dropped 2 bases and J dropped 2 bases, with 14 bases sitting between them. The CDR3 has 16 amino acids. From germline, CDR1 is MNHEY and CDR2 SMNVEV (reference sequence). CDR3 sequence reads: CASSLISFGNTDTQYF. Here the CDR3 DNA reads TGTGCCAGCAGTTTAATCAGCTTTGGGAACACAGATACGCAGTATTTT.

The rearrangement links TRBV19 to TRBJ1-5, with TRBD1 matching over 8 bases. V dropped 3 bases and J dropped 0; count of bases not matched to a gene: 1. Germline V gene data show CDR1 as LNHDA and CDR2 as SQIVND (reference sequence). The CDR3 has 15 amino acids. The CDR3 region has the DNA TGTGCCAGTAGTATGACAGGGGATAGCAATCAGCCCCAGCATTTT. Translation gives CASSMTGDSNQPQHF.

Here the CDR3 reads CSALLLPSGANVLTF. For the CDR3, the DNA is TGCAGTGCCCTTCTGTTGCCCTCTGGGGCCAACGTCCTGACTTTC. The chain employs TRBV20-1 and TRBJ2-6; unclear D gene. The CDR3 is 15 amino acids. Germline V gene data show CDR1 as DFQATT and CDR2 as SNEGSKA (reference sequence). The ends were cut back, 6 bases at V and 0 bases at J, with 12 bases in the middle.

By proportion, this clonotype is medium-sized. J is TRBJ1-2 and V is TRBV18; 10 bases match TRBD1. CDR3 length: 15 residues. Germline V gene lookup returns CDR1 KGHSH and CDR2 LQKENI. J was trimmed by 6 bases and V by 8 bases; bases with no gene match: 12. CDR3: CASADQTGGLDGYTF. The CDR3 bases are TGTGCCAGCGCTGATCAGACAGGGGGCCTAGATGGCTACACCTTC.

Judged by abundance, this clonotype is medium-sized. The chain joins TRBV20-1 to TRBJ2-3; TRBD1 matches 7 bases. V shed 8 bases, J shed 4 bases, and the junction held 15 bases outside the gene matches. This CDR3 region has 15 residues. From germline, CDR1 is DFQATT and CDR2 SNEGSKA (reference sequence). The CDR3 region has the DNA TGCAGTCCTACCTCTCCACAGGGGATCGCAGATACGCAGTATTTT. It yields the protein CSPTSPQGIADTQYF.

This clonotype is medium-sized. The chain links TRBV6-5 to TRBJ1-6; no clear D. V lost 7 bases and J 0 bases, leaving 7 bases between the germline ends. CDR3 length: 14 residues. Germline CDR1 is MNHEY and CDR2 is SVGAGI. The CDR3 is CASKGSSYNSPLHF. As DNA, the CDR3 is TGTGCCAGCAAAGGGAGCTCCTATAATTCACCCCTCCACTTT.

In this sample, this clonotype turned up many times. V is TRBV19 and J is TRBJ2-7; 7 bases are a match to TRBD1. This CDR3 region has 12 residues. Trimming cost V 3 bases and J 10 bases; bases outside gene matches: 6. Germline V CDR1 and CDR2: LNHDA, SQIVND (reference sequence). The CDR3 DNA is TGTGCCAGTAGTATTGACCGGGACAGACAGTACTTC. It translates to CASSIDRDRQYF.

This clonotype was counted at least ten times. The gene calls are TRBV9 and TRBJ1-1, with D uncertain. This CDR3 is built from 15 residues. Germline V lookup: CDR1 SGDLS, CDR2 YYNGEE. Trimming took off 0 bases at V and 5 bases at J, with 14 bases between the two ends. The CDR3 loop is CASSVAPSSNTEAFF. The CDR3 nucleotides read TGTGCCAGCAGCGTAGCCCCCTCTTCGAATACTGAAGCTTTCTTT.

This clonotype was picked up many times. The chain employs TRBV11-3 and TRBJ2-2; 12 bases fit TRBD1. Germline V lookup: CDR1 SGHNT, CDR2 YENEEA. V was pared by 0 bases and J by 0 bases, with 8 bases of the junction left unmatched. The CDR3 runs 20 residues. The CDR3 spells CASSLERDRGPLANTGELFF. CDR3 in DNA: TGTGCCAGCAGCTTAGAGCGGGACAGGGGGCCCCTTGCGAACACCGGGGAGCTGTTTTTT.

This clonotype is termed large. The chain couples TRBV4-2 to TRBJ1-1; D remains unclear. V shed 1 base and J shed 8 bases, with 5 bases lying between them. The CDR3 is 11 amino acids. The germline V gene has CDR1 LGHNA and CDR2 YNFKEQ. CDR3 nucleotide sequence: TGTGCCAGCAGCCAAGGGCAGGAAGCTTTCTTT. The encoded protein is CASSQGQEAFF.

This clonotype was counted many times. This chain uses TRBV6-5 with TRBJ2-5; TRBD1 matches at 8 bases. The germline V gene has CDR1 MNHEY and CDR2 SVGAGI. V dropped 6 bases and J dropped 5; count of bases not matched to a gene: 8. The CDR3 is 14 residues long. The CDR3 protein is CASRETRGRETQYF. CDR3 nucleotides: TGTGCCAGCAGGGAAACCAGGGGGCGTGAGACCCAGTACTTC.

In this sample, this clonotype turned up many times. The chain combines TRBV24-1 with TRBJ2-5; D is possibly TRBD2 (6 bases). With 2 bases removed from V and 4 bases from J, the gap between germline ends came to 13 bases. The CDR3 runs 15 residues. Germline CDR1 reads KGHDR; CDR2 reads SFDVKD. The CDR3 region is CATSDSREFGETQYF. The CDR3 DNA sequence: TGTGCCACCAGTGATTCACGGGAGTTTGGAGAGACCCAGTACTTC.

This clonotype was counted between two and nine times. This chain uses TRBV29-1 with TRBJ2-7; TRBD1 might be the D (6 bases). Per germline, CDR1 SQVTM and CDR2 ANQGSEA. Trimming cost V 6 bases and J 0 bases, with 9 bases left between them. The CDR3 sequence is 12 residues long. This CDR3 is CSVGTNSYEQYF. The CDR3 DNA follows: TGCAGCGTCGGGACAAACTCCTACGAGCAGTACTTC.

This clonotype has ten or more counts. The chain recombines TRBV3-1 with TRBJ2-1; 7 nucleotides align to TRBD1. Per the germline V gene, CDR1 is LGHDT and CDR2 is YNNKEL (reference sequence). This CDR3 is built from 19 residues. V dropped 0 bases and J dropped 5; count of bases not matched to a gene: 16. This CDR3 reads CASSQDKGRGYTIDNEQFF. CDR3 DNA sequence: TGTGCCAGCAGCCAAGATAAGGGCAGGGGGTATACTATTGACAATGAGCAGTTCTTC.